This TCR beta chain was recovered during a study of blood T cell repertoires in COVID-19. In the original workflow: Estimated nucleated cell counts came from reference gene primer amplification. Only in-frame clones appear in the TCRdb table, and some are missing; sequencing was by immunoSEQ multiplex PCR. V, J and clone size reflect that table, while D and trimming were determined from the DNA. The sample has 40,000 to 55,000 clones; more than 65% are singletons. The CDR3 has 16 amino acids. Germline CDR1 and CDR2: KGHSH and LQKENI. With V trimmed by 6 bases and J by 7 bases, 11 bases remained unmatched.

Sequencing was performed on peripheral blood. This chain uses TRBV18 with TRBJ1-4; the match to TRBD1 covers 10 bases. The clonotype originates from a human donor in a cohort sampled during active COVID-19. The CDR3 loop is CASSPQAGTGVEKLFF. For the CDR3, the DNA is TGTGCCAGCTCCCCCCAGGCCGGGACAGGGGTTGAAAAACTGTTTTTT.